These 32 T cell receptor beta chains came from one sample sequenced in a study of PD-1 blockade in classical Hodgkin lymphoma. The sample's time point: cycle 4 day 1 (C4D1), after around six weeks of nivolumab. There was relapse after autologous stem cell transplantation in every patient, and there was variation in brentuximab vedotin exposure. The assay was immunoSEQ multiplex PCR, and TCRdb's table has in-frame clones only and misses some. The data show 90,000 or so clones, around 80% seen once. The sequencing here drew on peripheral blood mononuclear cells (PBMCs), taken before the fourth cycle of nivolumab. The receptors originated from a human donor with classical Hodgkin lymphoma.

The chain recombines TRBV10-2 with TRBJ1-5; D not certain. This CDR3 is 15 amino acids long. The V gene's germline CDR1 is WSHSY and CDR2 SAAADI. Trimming shortened V by 3 bases and J by 0 bases, and 9 bases separated the two germline ends. CDR3 residues: CASSDGIYSNQPQHF. In DNA form, the CDR3 reads TGCGCCAGCAGTGACGGGATTTATAGCAATCAGCCCCAGCATTTT.

This clone was counted a few times. V is TRBV7-3 and J is TRBJ2-3, with 10 bases fitting TRBD2. V was clipped by 2 bases and J by 1 base; unmatched bases: 0. Looked up from germline, CDR1 is SGHTA and CDR2 is FQGTGA. The CDR3 is 15 amino acids. CDR3 loop: CASSLGLAGTDTQYF. The CDR3 DNA reads TGTGCCAGCAGCTTAGGACTAGCGGGCACAGATACGCAGTATTTT.

V is TRBV5-1 and J is TRBJ2-5; D could derive from TRBD1 or TRBD2 (5 bases each). Trimming took off 2 bases at V and 5 bases at J, with 13 bases between the two ends. Germline V gene lookup returns CDR1 SGHRS and CDR2 YFSETQ. The CDR3 length is 14 residues. The CDR3 bases are TGCGCCAGCAGCTTACTAGGGGCAGATGAGACCCAGTACTTC. This codes for CASSLLGADETQYF.

V is TRBV6-6 and J is TRBJ1-2; a possible D gene is TRBD1 (5 bases). The CDR3 spans 14 residues. Germline values: CDR1 MNHNY, CDR2 SVGAGI (reference sequence). Trimming removed 0 bases from V and 4 bases from J, with 9 bases in between. The CDR3 reads CASSYSGGGYGYTF. The CDR3 region has the DNA TGTGCCAGCAGTTACTCGGGCGGGGGCTATGGCTACACCTTC.

This chain links TRBV11-2 with TRBJ1-1; tentative D call: TRBD1 (5 bases). Trimming took 7 bases from V and 0 from J, leaving 24 bases between them. The germline CDR1 and CDR2 sequences are SGHAT and FQNNGV. CDR3 length equals 18 residues. The CDR3 DNA is TGTGCCAGCAACCTTCGGGGGTCTCTGTTGCTTATGAACACTGAAGCTTTCTTT. This gives the protein CASNLRGSLLLMNTEAFF. Based on the CDR3 plus reference TRBV11-2 and TRBJ1-1, the full variable domain is EAGVAQSPRYKIIEKRQSVAFWCNPISGHATLYWYQQILGQGPKLLIQFQNNGVVDDSQLPKDRFSAERLKGVDSTLKIQPAKLEDSAVYLCASNLRGSLLLMNTEAFFGQGTRLTVV.

This chain uses TRBV28 with TRBJ2-3, with TRBD2 matching over 7 bases. V gave up 2 bases and J gave up 0 bases; unmatched junction bases: 17. The CDR3 consists of 20 residues. CDR1 MDHEN and CDR2 SYDVKM come from the germline V gene. The CDR3 region is CASSLGGMGGSLYSTDTQYF. CDR3 DNA: TGTGCCAGCAGTTTAGGGGGTATGGGCGGGAGCCTCTATAGCACAGATACGCAGTATTTT.

V gene TRBV2 combines with J gene TRBJ2-5, with a possible D match to TRBD2 (6 bases). The V gene's germline CDR1 is SNHLY and CDR2 FYNNEI. The CDR3 runs to 15 residues. V lost 7 bases, J lost 1 base, and 16 bases lay in between. CDR3 loop: CASTGELGFQETQYF. The CDR3 nucleotides are TGTGCCAGCACGGGGGAGCTCGGGTTCCAAGAGACCCAGTACTTC.

V is TRBV2 and J is TRBJ2-7; no reliable D call. The CDR3 spans 13 residues. The V gene lost 6 bases and the J gene lost 2 bases, with 11 bases spanning the gap. CDR1 is SNHLY and CDR2 is FYNNEI in the germline V gene. The DNA for the CDR3 is TGTGCCAGCAGCCGCTTATTAACCTACGAGCAGTACTTC. Translating gives CASSRLLTYEQYF. The full variable domain, completed using reference TRBV2 and TRBJ2-7, is EPEVTQTPSHQVTQMGQEVILRCVPISNHLYFYWYRQILGQKVEFLVSFYNNEISEKSEIFDDQFSVERPDGSNFTLKIRSTKLEDSAMYFCASSRLLTYEQYFGPGTRLTVT.

The chain uses TRBV11-2 and TRBJ1-3; D is undetermined. Looked up from germline, CDR1 is SGHAT and CDR2 is FQNNGV. Trimming cost V 1 base and J 3 bases, with 7 bases left between them. The CDR3 is made up of 14 amino acids. The CDR3 here is CASSLGLGGNTIYF. In DNA form, the CDR3 reads TGTGCCAGCAGCTTAGGATTGGGTGGAAACACCATATATTTT.

This clone was observed a few times. V and J are TRBV6-6 and TRBJ2-5; 12 positions agree with TRBD2. The CDR3 spans 14 residues. Germline V gene lookup returns CDR1 MNHNY and CDR2 SVGAGI (reference sequence). J gave up 6 bases and V 5 bases, and 4 bases lay outside the gene matches. The CDR3 DNA is TGTGCCAGCAGTCCGACTAGCGGGGGAAAGACCCAGTACTTC. This encodes CASSPTSGGKTQYF.

The J gene is TRBJ1-2, the V gene TRBV7-2; D is ambiguous. V was pared by 6 bases and J by 0 bases, with 8 bases between. The CDR3 spans 13 residues. Looked up from germline, CDR1 is SGHTA and CDR2 is FQGNSA. DNA for the CDR3: TGTGCCAGCAGAATAGCCCCTAACTATGGCTACACCTTC. Translated, it gives CASRIAPNYGYTF. Filled out from reference TRBV7-2 and TRBJ1-2, the complete variable domain reads GAGVSQSPSNKVTEKGKDVELRCDPISGHTALYWYRQSLGQGLEFLIYFQGNSAPDKSGLPSDRFSAERTGGSVSTLTIQRTQQEDSAVYLCASRIAPNYGYTFGSGTRLTVV.

V usage is TRBV7-3 and J usage is TRBJ2-3; 11 bases line up with TRBD2. The V and J ends lost 5 bases and 6 bases, in that order; junction bases with no gene match: 4. The CDR3 extends over 14 amino acids. The germline V gene has CDR1 SGHTA and CDR2 FQGTGA. As DNA, the CDR3 is TGTGCCAGCAGCAGACTAGCGGGACCTGATACGCAGTATTTT. It yields the protein CASSRLAGPDTQYF.

This clone was recorded a few times. The rearrangement joins TRBV11-2 to TRBJ1-2; no clear D gene. Germline values: CDR1 SGHAT, CDR2 FQNNGV. V lost 0 bases and J 4 bases, leaving 15 bases between the germline ends. This CDR3 comprises 16 residues. CDR3: CASSLERAGVAYGYTF. Here the CDR3 DNA reads TGTGCCAGCAGCTTAGAAAGGGCCGGAGTAGCCTATGGCTACACCTTC.

This clone was recorded a few times. The rearrangement uses TRBV19 and TRBJ1-2; 7 nucleotides match TRBD1. Trimming removed 10 bases from V and 4 bases from J; junction bases left unmatched: 9. The length of the CDR3 is 13 residues. Germline CDR1 reads LNHDA; CDR2 reads SQIVND (reference sequence). The CDR3 protein is CATLSEGAYGYTF. The CDR3 nucleotides read TGTGCCACCCTCTCGGAGGGGGCCTATGGCTACACCTTC.

The gene calls are TRBV19 and TRBJ2-7, with TRBD2 matching over 13 bases. The V and J ends lost 0 bases and 4 bases, in that order; junction bases with no gene match: 3. The CDR3 is made up of 16 amino acids. From germline, CDR1 is LNHDA and CDR2 SQIVND (reference sequence). The CDR3 DNA follows: TGTGCCAGTAGTATAGATGGGACTAGCGGGGAGTACGAGCAGTACTTC. This encodes CASSIDGTSGEYEQYF.

There are a few counts of this clone. This chain uses TRBV10-3 with TRBJ2-3; 8 positions match TRBD1. CDR1 and CDR2 (germline): ENHRY, SYGVKD. With 4 bases clipped from V and 6 bases from J, the junction kept 9 bases outside the gene matches. This CDR3 is 15 amino acids long. CDR3 DNA sequence: TGTGCCATCAGTGGGGCAGGGGACAGGCCCGATACGCAGTATTTT. Translating gives CAISGAGDRPDTQYF.

This clone was seen once. The chain is built from TRBV5-4 and TRBJ1-2, with D tentatively TRBD1 (5 bases). Germline V gene sequence: CDR1 SGHNT, CDR2 YYREEE (reference sequence). With 1 base removed from V and 2 bases from J, the gap between germline ends came to 15 bases. This CDR3 is built from 16 residues. As DNA, the CDR3 is TGTGCCAGCAGCTTGAACGGGGGTCCCCTGAACTATGGCTACACCTTC. This gives the protein CASSLNGGPLNYGYTF.

The chain has TRBV7-2 and TRBJ2-7; the D is unclear. This CDR3 has 14 residues. The germline gives CDR1 SGHTA, CDR2 FQGNSA. V lost 5 bases and J 6 bases, leaving 17 bases between the germline ends. Here the CDR3 DNA reads TGTGCCAGCAGCGTCATGGGCTTCAGTGTCGAGCAGTACTTC. Its protein is CASSVMGFSVEQYF. The full variable domain, its missing parts supplied by reference TRBV7-2 and TRBJ2-7, is GAGVSQSPSNKVTEKGKDVELRCDPISGHTALYWYRQSLGQGLEFLIYFQGNSAPDKSGLPSDRFSAERTGGSVSTLTIQRTQQEDSAVYLCASSVMGFSVEQYFGPGTRLTVT.

The chain employs TRBV6-6 and TRBJ1-2; tentatively, D is TRBD1 (6 bases). In germline, CDR1 is MNHNY, CDR2 SVGAGI (reference sequence). The CDR3 is 15 amino acids. V lost 5 bases and J lost 4, with 17 bases in between. The CDR3 is CASSPRTEGIYGYTF. The CDR3 nucleotides read TGTGCCAGCAGTCCTAGGACAGAAGGGATCTATGGCTACACCTTC.

This chain uses TRBV7-2 with TRBJ2-7; D might be TRBD2 (5 bases). With 2 bases removed from V and 3 bases from J, the gap between germline ends came to 14 bases. CDR1 and CDR2 (germline): SGHTA, FQGNSA. This CDR3 spans 15 amino acids. The CDR3 loop reads CASSLSLSGYYEQYF. DNA of the CDR3: TGTGCCAGCAGCTTATCTTTGTCGGGATACTACGAGCAGTACTTC.

This clone turned up a few times. A far larger clone is one nucleotide away, so this likely arose from a read error. The same CDR3 also results from other DNA sequences found in this sample. The rearrangement links TRBV5-6 to TRBJ1-2, with D perhaps matching TRBD1 (6 bases). The CDR3 has 13 residues. Germline V CDR1 and CDR2: SGHDT, YYEEEE. Trimming removed 3 bases at V and 4 bases at J, with 10 bases between. CDR3 protein: CASSWDKSYGYTF. The CDR3 coding sequence is TGTGCCAGCAGCTGGGACAAGTCCTATGGCTACACCTTC.

This clone was counted only a few times. Other DNA sequences from this sample encode an identical CDR3 as well. DNA of the CDR3: TGTGCCAGCAGCTTATACAGTAACTATGGCTACACCTTC. Its protein is CASSLYSNYGYTF. This sequence joins TRBV7-9 and TRBJ1-2; no reliable D call. V was clipped by 2 bases and J by 1 base, with 5 bases between them. CDR1 is SEHNR and CDR2 is FQNEAQ in the germline V gene (reference sequence). There are 13 residues in the CDR3.

The gene calls are TRBV5-6 and TRBJ2-5, with 10 bases fitting TRBD1. Trimming cost V 4 bases and J 5 bases; bases outside gene matches: 8. The germline CDR1 and CDR2 sequences are SGHDT and YYEEEE. The CDR3 runs to 15 residues. The CDR3 sequence: CASSPGTGVVETQYF. CDR3 coding DNA: TGTGCCAGCAGCCCCGGGACAGGGGTTGTCGAGACCCAGTACTTC.

The chain carries TRBV18 and TRBJ1-4; 7 nucleotides match TRBD1. The germline V gene encodes CDR1 KGHSH and CDR2 LQKENI. The CDR3 extends over 13 amino acids. Trimming took 3 bases from V and 8 from J; bases not matched to a gene: 3. The CDR3 is CASSPDREEKLFF. The CDR3 coding sequence is TGTGCCAGCTCACCCGACAGGGAGGAAAAACTGTTTTTT.

This clone appeared many times. This sequence joins TRBV2 and TRBJ1-3; 10 nucleotides line up with TRBD1. The CDR3 loop spans 16 amino acids. The V segment lost 4 bases and the J segment 0 bases; nucleotides outside the gene matches: 3. CDR1 is SNHLY, CDR2 FYNNEI, per germline. The CDR3 here is CASSGQGAYSGNTIYF. The CDR3 DNA reads as TGTGCCAGCAGTGGACAGGGGGCCTACTCTGGAAACACCATATATTTT.

The gene calls are TRBV18 and TRBJ1-1, with D uncertain. Germline CDR1 is KGHSH and CDR2 is LQKENI. The CDR3 runs to 15 residues. With 2 bases removed from V and 1 base from J, the gap between germline ends came to 11 bases. CDR3 DNA sequence: TGTGCCAGCTCACCAGGTGCAAGAGCGAACACTGAAGCTTTCTTT. Protein product: CASSPGARANTEAFF.

The chain links TRBV25-1 to TRBJ2-2, with D possibly being TRBD2 (5 bases). CDR1 and CDR2 (germline): MGHDK, SYGVNS. This CDR3 has 13 amino acids. V was trimmed by 5 bases and J by 4 bases, leaving 8 bases between them. The CDR3 reads CASSPGGTGELFF. As DNA, the CDR3 is TGTGCCAGCAGTCCAGGAGGCACCGGGGAGCTGTTTTTT.

This chain uses TRBV2 with TRBJ2-7; 7 bases align to TRBD1. This CDR3 is built from 18 residues. Losses at the gene ends were 3 bases for V and 3 bases for J; bases not matched to a gene: 17. Germline CDR1 and CDR2: SNHLY and FYNNEI. Here the CDR3 reads CASSEGIGGQFLLYEQYF. The CDR3 region has the DNA TGTGCCAGCAGTGAGGGGATAGGGGGACAGTTCCTCCTCTACGAGCAGTACTTC. The full variable domain, in which reference TRBV2 and TRBJ2-7 provide the parts outside the CDR3, is EPEVTQTPSHQVTQMGQEVILRCVPISNHLYFYWYRQILGQKVEFLVSFYNNEISEKSEIFDDQFSVERPDGSNFTLKIRSTKLEDSAMYFCASSEGIGGQFLLYEQYFGPGTRLTVT.

V and J are TRBV13 and TRBJ2-3; 11 nucleotides line up with TRBD2. Trimming took 4 bases from V and 4 from J; bases not matched to a gene: 4. The CDR3 covers 15 residues. The germline gives CDR1 PRHDT, CDR2 FYEKMQ (reference sequence). CDR3 in amino acids: CASSSVAGGADTQYF. The DNA of the CDR3 is TGTGCCAGCAGCTCGGTAGCGGGGGGGGCAGATACGCAGTATTTT. Using reference TRBV13 and TRBJ2-3 for the parts outside the CDR3, the full variable domain is AAGVIQSPRHLIKEKRETATLKCYPIPRHDTVYWYQQGPGQDPQFLISFYEKMQSDKGSIPDRFSAQQFSDYHSELNMSSLELGDSALYFCASSSVAGGADTQYFGPGTRLTVL.

Worth noting for this clone: Its ends do not fully match the called genes, so a read error is possible. This sequence joins TRBV27 and TRBJ2-7, with no clear D. Germline CDR1 and CDR2: MNHEY and SMNVEV (reference sequence). This CDR3 is 14 amino acids long. The CDR3 loop is CASSLARLSYEQYF. In DNA form, the CDR3 reads TGTGCCAGTAGTTTGGCGAGACTCTCCTACGAGCAGTACTTC.

The chain employs TRBV29-1 and TRBJ1-5; TRBD1 might be the D (6 bases). The CDR3 has 14 amino acids. Germline lookup yields CDR1 SQVTM and CDR2 ANQGSEA. V lost 3 bases and J lost 4, with 13 bases in between. As DNA, the CDR3 is TGCAGCGTTGATGGGGGGCCAGGTAATCAGCCCCAGCATTTT. This translates into CSVDGGPGNQPQHF.

The V call is TRBV4-3, the J call TRBJ2-7; D unclear. This CDR3 has 15 residues. The germline gives CDR1 LGHNA, CDR2 YSLEER. The V gene lost 0 bases and the J gene lost 3 bases, with 12 bases spanning the gap. Here the CDR3 reads CASSQDLEPDYEQYF. In nucleotides, the CDR3 is TGCGCCAGCAGCCAAGATCTAGAGCCAGACTACGAGCAGTACTTC.